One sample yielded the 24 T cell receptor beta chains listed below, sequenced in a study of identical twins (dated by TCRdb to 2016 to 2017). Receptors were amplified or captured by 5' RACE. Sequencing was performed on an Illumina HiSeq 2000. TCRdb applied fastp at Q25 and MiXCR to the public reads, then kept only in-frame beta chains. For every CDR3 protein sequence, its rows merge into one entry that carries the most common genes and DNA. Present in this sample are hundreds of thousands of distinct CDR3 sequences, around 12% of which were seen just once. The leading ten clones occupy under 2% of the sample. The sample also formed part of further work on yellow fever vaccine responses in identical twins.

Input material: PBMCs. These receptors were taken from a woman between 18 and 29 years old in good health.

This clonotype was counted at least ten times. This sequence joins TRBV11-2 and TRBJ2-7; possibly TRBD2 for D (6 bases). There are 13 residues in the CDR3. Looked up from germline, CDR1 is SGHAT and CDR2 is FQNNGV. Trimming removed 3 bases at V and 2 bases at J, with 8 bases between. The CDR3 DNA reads TGTGCCAGCAGCTTGGAGGGTCCCTACGAGCAGTACGTC. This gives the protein CASSLEGPYEQYV.

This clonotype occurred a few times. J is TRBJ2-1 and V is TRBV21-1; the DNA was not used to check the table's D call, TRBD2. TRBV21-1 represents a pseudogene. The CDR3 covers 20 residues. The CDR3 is CASSQPKVLAGVGFYNEQFF. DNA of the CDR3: TGTGCCAGCAGCCAGCCCAAGGTACTAGCGGGAGTTGGGTTCTACAATGAGCAGTTCTTC.

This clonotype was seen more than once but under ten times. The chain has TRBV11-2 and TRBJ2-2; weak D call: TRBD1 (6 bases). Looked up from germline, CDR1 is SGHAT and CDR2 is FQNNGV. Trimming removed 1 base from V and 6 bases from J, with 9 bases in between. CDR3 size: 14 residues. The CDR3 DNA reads TGTGCCAGCAGCTTAGGGTACAGGGCCGGGGAGCTGTTTTTT. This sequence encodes CASSLGYRAGELFF.

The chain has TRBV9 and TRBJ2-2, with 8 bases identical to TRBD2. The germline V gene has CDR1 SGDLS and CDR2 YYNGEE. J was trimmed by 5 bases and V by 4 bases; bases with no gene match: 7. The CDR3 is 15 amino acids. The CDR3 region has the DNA TGTGCCAGCAGCACAGGTCCTAGCGGGACCGGGGAGCTGTTTTTT. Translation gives CASSTGPSGTGELFF. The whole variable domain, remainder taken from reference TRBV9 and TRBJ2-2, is DSGVTQTPKHLITATGQRVTLRCSPRSGDLSVYWYQQSLDQGLQFLIQYYNGEERAKGNILERFSAQQFPDLHSELNLSSLELGDSALYFCASSTGPSGTGELFFGEGSRLTVL.

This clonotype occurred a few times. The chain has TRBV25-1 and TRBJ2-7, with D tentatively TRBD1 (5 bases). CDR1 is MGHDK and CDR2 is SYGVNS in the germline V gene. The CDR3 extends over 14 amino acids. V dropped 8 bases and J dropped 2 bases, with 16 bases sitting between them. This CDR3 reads CASPDSERAYEQYV. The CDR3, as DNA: TGTGCCAGCCCTGACAGCGAGCGTGCCTACGAGCAGTACGTC.

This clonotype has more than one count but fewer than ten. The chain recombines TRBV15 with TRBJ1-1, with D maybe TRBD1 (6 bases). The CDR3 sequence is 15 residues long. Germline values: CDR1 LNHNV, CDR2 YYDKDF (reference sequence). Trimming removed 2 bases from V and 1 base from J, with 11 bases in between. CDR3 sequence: CATSRTGLGNTEAFF. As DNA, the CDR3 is TGTGCCACCAGCAGAACAGGGTTAGGGAACACTGAAGCTTTCTTT.

CDR3 nucleotide sequence: TGTGCCAGCAGCACTCGACTAGCGGGAGGGTCCTACAATGAGCAGTTCTTC. This sequence encodes CASSTRLAGGSYNEQFF. This sequence joins TRBV7-2 and TRBJ2-1; 14 bases are shared with TRBD2. With V trimmed by 5 bases and J by 1 base, 4 bases remained unmatched. The CDR3 is 17 amino acids. The V gene's germline CDR1 is SGHTA and CDR2 FQGNSA.

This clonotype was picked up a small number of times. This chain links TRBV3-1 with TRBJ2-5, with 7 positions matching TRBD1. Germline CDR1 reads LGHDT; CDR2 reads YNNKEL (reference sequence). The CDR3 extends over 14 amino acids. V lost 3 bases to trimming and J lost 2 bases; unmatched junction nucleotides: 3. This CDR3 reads CASSHGQVQETQYF. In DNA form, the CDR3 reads TGTGCCAGCAGCCACGGACAGGTACAAGAGACCCAGTACTTC.

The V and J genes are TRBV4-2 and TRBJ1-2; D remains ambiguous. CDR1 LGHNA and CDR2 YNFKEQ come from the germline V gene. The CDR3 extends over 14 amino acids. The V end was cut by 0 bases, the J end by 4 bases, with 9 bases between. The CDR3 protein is CASSQEVRTYGYTF. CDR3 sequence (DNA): TGTGCCAGCAGCCAAGAAGTAAGGACCTATGGCTACACCTTC.

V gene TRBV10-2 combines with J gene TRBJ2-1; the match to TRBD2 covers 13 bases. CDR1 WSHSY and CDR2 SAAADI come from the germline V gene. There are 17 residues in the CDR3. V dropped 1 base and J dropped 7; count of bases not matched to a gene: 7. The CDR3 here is CASSELLAGGQRNEQFF. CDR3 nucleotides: TGCGCCAGCAGTGAGTTACTAGCGGGGGGGCAGCGGAATGAGCAGTTCTTC.

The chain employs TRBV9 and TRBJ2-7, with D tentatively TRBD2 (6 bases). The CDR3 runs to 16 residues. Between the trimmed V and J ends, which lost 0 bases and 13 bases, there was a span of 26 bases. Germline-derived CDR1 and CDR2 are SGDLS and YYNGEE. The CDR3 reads CASSVDFRGTRLRAYF. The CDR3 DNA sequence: TGTGCCAGCAGCGTAGACTTCCGCGGGACTCGCCTACGAGCATACTTC.

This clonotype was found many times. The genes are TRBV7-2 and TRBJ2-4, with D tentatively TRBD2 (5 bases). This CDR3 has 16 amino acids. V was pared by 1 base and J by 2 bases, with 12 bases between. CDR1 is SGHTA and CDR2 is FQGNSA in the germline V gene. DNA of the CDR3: TGTGCCAGCAGCTTAGAAGCTAGCACGCCCAAAAACATTCAGTACTTC. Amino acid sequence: CASSLEASTPKNIQYF.

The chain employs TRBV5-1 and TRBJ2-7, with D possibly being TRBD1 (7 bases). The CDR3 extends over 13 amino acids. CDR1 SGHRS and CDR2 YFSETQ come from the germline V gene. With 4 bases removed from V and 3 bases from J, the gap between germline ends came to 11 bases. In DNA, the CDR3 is TGCGCCAGCAGCCCGGGGGACAGCTACGAGCAGTACTTC. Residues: CASSPGDSYEQYF.

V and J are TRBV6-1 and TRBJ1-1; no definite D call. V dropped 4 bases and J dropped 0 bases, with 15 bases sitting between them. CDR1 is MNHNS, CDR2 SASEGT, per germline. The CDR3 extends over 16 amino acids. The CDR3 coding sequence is TGTGCCAGCAGTGGCCCCTTAGGCCTCATGAACACTGAAGCTTTCTTT. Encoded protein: CASSGPLGLMNTEAFF.

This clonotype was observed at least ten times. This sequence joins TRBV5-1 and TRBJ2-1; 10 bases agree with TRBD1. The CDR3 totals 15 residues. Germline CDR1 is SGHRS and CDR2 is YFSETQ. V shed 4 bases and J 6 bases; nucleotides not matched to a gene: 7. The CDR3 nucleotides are TGCGCCAGCAGCCCTAGGGACAGGGGAAGCAATGAGCAGTTCTTC. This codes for CASSPRDRGSNEQFF.

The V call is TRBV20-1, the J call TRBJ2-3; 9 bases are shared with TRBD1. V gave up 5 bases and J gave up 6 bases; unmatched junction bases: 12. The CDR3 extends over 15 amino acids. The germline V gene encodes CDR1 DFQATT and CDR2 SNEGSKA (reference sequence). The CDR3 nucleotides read TGCAGTGCTCGGCCCGGGACAGGGCGCTCCGATACGCAGTATTTT. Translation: CSARPGTGRSDTQYF.

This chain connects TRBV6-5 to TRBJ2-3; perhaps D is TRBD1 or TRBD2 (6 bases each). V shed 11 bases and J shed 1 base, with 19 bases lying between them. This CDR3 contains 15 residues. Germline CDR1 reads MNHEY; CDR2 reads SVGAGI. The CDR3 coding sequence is TGTGCCTGCACCCGGGGGCCGGGGGGCACAGATACGCAGTATTTT. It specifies CACTRGPGGTDTQYF.

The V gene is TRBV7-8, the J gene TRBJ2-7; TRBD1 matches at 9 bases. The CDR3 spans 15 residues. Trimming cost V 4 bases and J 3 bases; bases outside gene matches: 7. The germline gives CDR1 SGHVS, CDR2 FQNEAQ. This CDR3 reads CASSCMGDRDYEQYF. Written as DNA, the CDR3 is TGTGCCAGCAGCTGTATGGGGGACAGGGACTACGAGCAGTACTTC.

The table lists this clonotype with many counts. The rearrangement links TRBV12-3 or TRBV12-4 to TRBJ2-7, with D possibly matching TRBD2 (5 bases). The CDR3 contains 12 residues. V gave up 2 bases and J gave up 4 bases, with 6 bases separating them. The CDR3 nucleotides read TGTGCCAGCAGTTTAACGGGGTACGAGCAGTACTTC. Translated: CASSLTGYEQYF.

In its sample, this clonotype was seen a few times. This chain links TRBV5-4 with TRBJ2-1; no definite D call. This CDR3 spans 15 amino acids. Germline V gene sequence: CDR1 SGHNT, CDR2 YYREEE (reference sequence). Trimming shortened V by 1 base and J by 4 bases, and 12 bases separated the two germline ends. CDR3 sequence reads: CASSLSGDPYNEQFF. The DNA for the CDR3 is TGTGCCAGCAGCTTGTCTGGGGATCCATACAATGAGCAGTTCTTC. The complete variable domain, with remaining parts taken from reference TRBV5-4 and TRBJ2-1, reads ETGVTQSPTHLIKTRGQQVTLRCSSQSGHNTVSWYQQALGQGPQFIFQYYREEENGRGNFPPRFSGLQFPNYSSELNVNALELDDSALYLCASSLSGDPYNEQFFGPGTRLTVL.

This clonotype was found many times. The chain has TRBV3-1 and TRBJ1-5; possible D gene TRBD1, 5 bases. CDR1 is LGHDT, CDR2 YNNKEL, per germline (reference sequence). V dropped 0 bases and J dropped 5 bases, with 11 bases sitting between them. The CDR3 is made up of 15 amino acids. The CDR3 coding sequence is TGTGCCAGCAGCCAAGATACAGGAGGTGATCAGCCCCAGCATTTT. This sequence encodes CASSQDTGGDQPQHF.

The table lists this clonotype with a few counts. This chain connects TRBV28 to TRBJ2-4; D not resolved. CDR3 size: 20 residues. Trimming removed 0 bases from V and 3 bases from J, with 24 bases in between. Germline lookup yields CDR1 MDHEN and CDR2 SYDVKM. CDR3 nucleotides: TGTGCCAGCAGTTTATGGCAGATCGGCAGTTCCCAATCGGTCAAAAACATTCAGTACTTC. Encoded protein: CASSLWQIGSSQSVKNIQYF.

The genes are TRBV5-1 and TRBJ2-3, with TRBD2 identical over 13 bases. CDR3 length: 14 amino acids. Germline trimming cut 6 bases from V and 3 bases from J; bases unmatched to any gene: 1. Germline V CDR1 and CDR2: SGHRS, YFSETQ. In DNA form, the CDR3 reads TGCGCCAGCAAGACTAGCGGGGGGACAGATACGCAGTATTTT. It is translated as CASKTSGGTDTQYF.

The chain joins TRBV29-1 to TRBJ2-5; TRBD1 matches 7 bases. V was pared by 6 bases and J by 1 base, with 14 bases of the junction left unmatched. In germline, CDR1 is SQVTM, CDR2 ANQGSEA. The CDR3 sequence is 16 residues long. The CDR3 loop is CSVTHPRDSTQETQYF. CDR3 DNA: TGCAGCGTGACACACCCCCGGGACAGTACCCAAGAGACCCAGTACTTC.